The next 28 T cell receptor beta chains were all read from a single sample in a study of blood T cell repertoires in COVID-19. TCRdb's table, derived via immunoSEQ multiplex PCR, lists solely in-frame clones and lacks some. The table lists over 250,000 clones, around 89% of them singletons, with 0.95% to 1% in the top ten. Sequenced input: peripheral blood. The receptors come from a woman aged 40 to 50 who had recovered from COVID-19.

This chain connects TRBV11-3 to TRBJ2-2, with a possible D match to TRBD1 (8 bases). This CDR3 comprises 16 residues. Per the germline V gene, CDR1 is SGHNT and CDR2 is YENEEA. V lost 3 bases and J lost 6, with 17 bases in between. The CDR3, as DNA: TGTGCCAGCAGCTTGGCCGGACAGGGAGGGGCCGGGGAGCTGTTTTTT. It yields the protein CASSLAGQGGAGELFF.

The chain uses TRBV10-3 and TRBJ1-5, with D perhaps matching TRBD1 (6 bases). With 10 bases removed from V and 0 bases from J, the gap between germline ends came to 10 bases. Germline CDR1 is ENHRY and CDR2 is SYGVKD. CDR3 length: 13 amino acids. The CDR3 spells CATRTDSNQPQHF. Written as DNA, the CDR3 is TGTGCCACCCGGACAGATAGCAATCAGCCCCAGCATTTT.

In DNA, the CDR3 is TGTGCCACCTCGGGGACAGGGAACACCGGGGAGCTGTTTTTT. As protein: CATSGTGNTGELFF. This chain connects TRBV19 to TRBJ2-2, with 8 bases aligning to TRBD1. This CDR3 region has 14 residues. Germline values: CDR1 LNHDA, CDR2 SQIVND (reference sequence). V trimming: 10 bases; J trimming: 1 base; junction bases outside the gene matches: 5.

This sequence joins TRBV5-4 and TRBJ1-1; D not resolved. The CDR3 is made up of 16 amino acids. The germline V and J ends were trimmed by 3 bases and 6 bases, with 21 bases remaining between them. The germline V gene encodes CDR1 SGHNT and CDR2 YYREEE (reference sequence). The CDR3 coding sequence is TGTGCCAGCAGCTCCGACCCAGACACCCTTATCCCTGAAGCTTTCTTT. Protein sequence: CASSSDPDTLIPEAFF.

V gene TRBV12-5 combines with J gene TRBJ1-1; D unclear. CDR3 length: 15 amino acids. The germline V and J ends were trimmed by 5 bases and 1 base, with 14 bases remaining between them. Germline CDR1 is LGHNT and CDR2 is FRNRAP. The CDR3 protein is CASGRAVGQNTEAFF. CDR3 sequence (DNA): TGTGCTAGTGGTCGAGCGGTAGGGCAGAACACTGAAGCTTTCTTT.

This chain links TRBV19 with TRBJ1-2; 8 positions agree with TRBD1. Per germline, CDR1 LNHDA and CDR2 SQIVND (reference sequence). V lost 7 bases and J lost 2; bases outside the gene matches: 12. The CDR3 has 16 amino acids. CDR3 in DNA: TGTGCCAGTACCGACCCCAGGGGGACAGGCAACTATGGCTACACCTTC. Amino acids: CASTDPRGTGNYGYTF.

This chain joins TRBV30 and TRBJ1-1; 7 bases agree with TRBD1. Trimming removed 8 bases from V and 4 bases from J; junction bases left unmatched: 7. The CDR3 contains 12 residues. The germline gives CDR1 GTSNPN, CDR2 SVGIG (reference sequence). The CDR3 region is CARDRAGTEAFF. CDR3 in DNA: TGTGCCCGAGACAGGGCGGGCACTGAAGCTTTCTTT.

CDR3 residues: CASVRGTGDGYTF. The CDR3 DNA is TGTGCCAGCGTGCGGGGGACAGGGGATGGCTACACCTTC. The chain uses TRBV6-5 and TRBJ1-2, with 10 nucleotides matching TRBD1. The ends lost 8 bases at V and 6 bases at J; junction bases unmatched: 6. The CDR3 runs to 13 residues. CDR1 and CDR2 (germline): MNHEY, SVGAGI.

This chain connects TRBV28 to TRBJ1-2, with D maybe TRBD1 (5 bases). The length of the CDR3 is 15 residues. The V gene lost 5 bases and the J gene lost 0 bases, with 13 bases spanning the gap. CDR1 and CDR2 from the germline V gene are MDHEN and SYDVKM. The CDR3, as DNA: TGTGCCAGCAGTCTAGACAGACTTTCTAACTATGGCTACACCTTC. Its protein product is CASSLDRLSNYGYTF.

This clone has only one observation. The chain recombines TRBV5-1 with TRBJ2-5; TRBD2 matches at 8 bases. From germline, CDR1 is SGHRS and CDR2 YFSETQ. The CDR3 has 16 amino acids. The ends lost 0 bases at V and 5 bases at J; junction bases unmatched: 9. The CDR3 sequence: CASSLGRAGGSETQYF. DNA for the CDR3: TGCGCCAGCAGCTTGGGTCGGGCGGGAGGTTCTGAGACCCAGTACTTC.

The rearrangement links TRBV19 to TRBJ1-3; 7 nucleotides agree with TRBD1. The V segment lost 7 bases and the J segment 2 bases; nucleotides outside the gene matches: 5. The CDR3 is 14 residues long. Per germline, CDR1 LNHDA and CDR2 SQIVND (reference sequence). The CDR3 loop is CASTNRGAGNTIYF. CDR3 bases: TGTGCCAGTACCAACAGGGGAGCTGGAAACACCATATATTTT.

The chain links TRBV7-2 to TRBJ2-7; TRBD1 is a possible D gene (6 bases). CDR1 and CDR2 from the germline V gene are SGHTA and FQGNSA. There are 13 residues in the CDR3. V shed 1 base and J shed 9 bases, with 13 bases lying between them. The CDR3 here is CASSLVAGEAQYV. CDR3 nucleotide sequence: TGTGCCAGCAGCTTAGTGGCAGGGGAAGCGCAGTACGTC.

This rearrangement joins TRBV6-5 to TRBJ2-7; tentative D call: TRBD2 (6 bases). Germline values: CDR1 MNHEY, CDR2 SVGAGI. V was pared by 0 bases and J by 2 bases, with 14 bases between. The CDR3 extends over 16 amino acids. CDR3 nucleotides: TGTGCCAGCAGTTACTCGGCGGGGCCCACAACCTACGAGCAGTACTTC. The encoded protein is CASSYSAGPTTYEQYF.

V gene TRBV18 combines with J gene TRBJ1-2; no firm D call. The length of the CDR3 is 18 residues. The germline V gene encodes CDR1 KGHSH and CDR2 LQKENI. The V end lost 0 bases, the J end lost 3 bases, and 20 bases lay between the germline ends. DNA of the CDR3: TGTGCCAGCTCACCACCTATGCCAGGTGGGCTCGGTGACTATGGCTACACCTTC. The encoded protein is CASSPPMPGGLGDYGYTF.

The chain combines TRBV7-9 with TRBJ1-6, with a possible D match to TRBD1 (5 bases). This CDR3 comprises 18 residues. Trimming took 1 base from V and 4 from J, leaving 17 bases between them. Germline CDR1 is SEHNR and CDR2 is FQNEAQ (reference sequence). The CDR3 region is CASSLVPGLGGYNSPLHF. CDR3 coding DNA: TGTGCCAGCAGCTTAGTTCCAGGTCTGGGGGGTTATAATTCACCCCTCCACTTT.

This chain joins TRBV9 and TRBJ2-3, with D possibly being TRBD1 (5 bases). CDR3 length equals 14 residues. The germline V gene encodes CDR1 SGDLS and CDR2 YYNGEE. The V end was cut by 2 bases, the J end by 2 bases, with 9 bases between. The DNA for the CDR3 is TGTGCCAGCAGCGTCGGACAAGCCACAGATACGCAGTATTTT. Translation: CASSVGQATDTQYF. Together with reference TRBV9 and TRBJ2-3, the CDR3 gives the full variable domain: DSGVTQTPKHLITATGQRVTLRCSPRSGDLSVYWYQQSLDQGLQFLIQYYNGEERAKGNILERFSAQQFPDLHSELNLSSLELGDSALYFCASSVGQATDTQYFGPGTRLTVL.

This clone was recorded only once. This chain connects TRBV5-1 to TRBJ1-5; 9 bases are a match to TRBD1. With 3 bases clipped from V and 0 bases from J, the junction kept 4 bases outside the gene matches. CDR1 and CDR2 (germline): SGHRS, YFSETQ. The CDR3 has 16 residues. The chain's CDR3 is CASSWGTGHSNQPQHF. CDR3 nucleotide sequence: TGCGCCAGCAGCTGGGGGACAGGGCATAGCAATCAGCCCCAGCATTTT.

V is TRBV18 and J is TRBJ2-6, with TRBD1 as a possible D gene (5 bases). This CDR3 is 18 amino acids long. The germline V and J ends were trimmed by 3 bases and 3 bases, with 18 bases remaining between them. Germline V gives CDR1 KGHSH, CDR2 LQKENI. The DNA for the CDR3 is TGTGCCAGCTCACCGGGGCAGGTGGACCAGTTTGGGGCCAACGTCCTGACTTTC. This codes for CASSPGQVDQFGANVLTF.

The rearrangement links TRBV28 to TRBJ1-4, with a weak D call TRBD1 (5 bases). Trimming left V 4 bases short and J 2 bases short, with 8 bases between. Germline CDR1 MDHEN, CDR2 SYDVKM. The CDR3 loop spans 14 amino acids. As DNA, the CDR3 is TGTGCCAGCAGTTGGGGGGGGACTAATGAAAAACTGTTTTTT. Amino acids: CASSWGGTNEKLFF.

The genes are TRBV28 and TRBJ2-7, with TRBD2 matching over 8 bases. The germline V gene encodes CDR1 MDHEN and CDR2 SYDVKM. This CDR3 comprises 15 residues. Trimming cost V 6 bases and J 1 base; bases outside gene matches: 8. CDR3 sequence: CASSDPRGGSYEQYV. CDR3 in DNA: TGTGCCAGCAGCGACCCCCGGGGGGGGTCCTACGAGCAGTACGTC.

J is TRBJ1-2 and V is TRBV5-6, with a tentative D call TRBD1 (6 bases). V dropped 6 bases and J dropped 7 bases, with 16 bases sitting between them. This CDR3 comprises 13 residues. Looked up from germline, CDR1 is SGHDT and CDR2 is YYEEEE. Here the CDR3 reads CASTPGGSPGYTF. CDR3 nucleotides: TGTGCCAGCACCCCTGGGGGCTCTCCTGGCTACACCTTC.

The V and J genes are TRBV24-1 and TRBJ1-1; 10 bases line up with TRBD1. Per the germline V gene, CDR1 is KGHDR and CDR2 is SFDVKD. CDR3 length: 14 residues. With 0 bases clipped from V and 10 bases from J, the junction kept 4 bases outside the gene matches. The CDR3 sequence: CATSDLGTGEGAFF. The CDR3 DNA sequence: TGTGCCACCAGTGATTTGGGGACAGGGGAGGGAGCTTTCTTT.

The chain carries TRBV11-2 and TRBJ1-2; D uncertain. Trimming left V 1 base short and J 8 bases short, with 14 bases between. This CDR3 region has 14 residues. Germline V lookup: CDR1 SGHAT, CDR2 FQNNGV. The DNA for the CDR3 is TGTGCCAGCAGCTTAGCTTCGGGGTTTGGAGGCTACACCTTC. It is translated as CASSLASGFGGYTF.

The chain couples TRBV11-3 to TRBJ2-7, with TRBD1 as a possible D gene (5 bases). Germline CDR1 and CDR2: SGHNT and YENEEA. This CDR3 contains 14 residues. Trimming took 1 base from V and 1 from J, leaving 8 bases between them. The CDR3 DNA is TGTGCCAGCAGCTTAGTCTCAGGGTCCTACGAGCAGTACTTC. Translating gives CASSLVSGSYEQYF.

This clone was found a few times. The chain combines TRBV9 with TRBJ1-1, with 9 bases fitting TRBD1. CDR1 is SGDLS, CDR2 YYNGEE, per germline. V was clipped by 4 bases and J by 5 bases; unmatched bases: 12. The CDR3 consists of 16 residues. DNA of the CDR3: TGTGCCAGCAGCCCAACAGGGGGCGCGCCGGAGACTGAAGCTTTCTTT. This translates into CASSPTGGAPETEAFF.

This clone was seen a few times. The V call is TRBV6-5, the J call TRBJ2-7; TRBD2 matches 8 bases. This CDR3 region has 15 residues. CDR1 and CDR2 (germline): MNHEY, SVGAGI. After removal of 6 bases from V and 4 bases from J, the junction contained 11 bases not matched to a gene. The DNA of the CDR3 is TGTGCCAGCAGGCGCACTAGCGGAGGGGGGTACGAGCAGTACTTC. Encoded protein: CASRRTSGGGYEQYF.

The CDR3 sequence: CASRPTGANTEAFF. DNA for the CDR3: TGTGCCAGCAGGCCGACAGGGGCGAACACTGAAGCTTTCTTT. The chain couples TRBV7-2 to TRBJ1-1; TRBD1 agrees at 8 bases. The CDR3 has 14 amino acids. Germline CDR1 SGHTA, CDR2 FQGNSA. V gave up 6 bases and J gave up 1 base; unmatched junction bases: 4.

The chain recombines TRBV4-2 with TRBJ2-4, with D possibly being TRBD1 (5 bases). The CDR3 has 15 residues. Germline values: CDR1 LGHNA, CDR2 YNFKEQ. Trimming shortened V by 2 bases and J by 3 bases, and 11 bases separated the two germline ends. DNA of the CDR3: TGTGCCAGCAGCCAACCAGGGTCTGGCAAAAACATTCAGTACTTC. It codes for CASSQPGSGKNIQYF.